Sequencing of this T cell receptor beta chain was carried out in a study of blood T cell repertoires in COVID-19. V was clipped by 1 base and J by 5 bases, with 8 bases between them. CDR3 length equals 13 residues. Under the authors' procedure: Reference gene primer amplification gave nucleated cell count estimates. Measured with immunoSEQ multiplex PCR; TCRdb has only the in-frame clones, and not every one. D and trimming come from the DNA, and the V and J calls and clone size come from that table. The table lists 81,000 or so clones, just under 85% of them singletons, with over 9.5% in the top ten.

What was sequenced was peripheral blood. This chain links TRBV12-3 or TRBV12-4 with TRBJ1-1, with D unresolved. The clonotype comes from a woman aged 70-85 years with active or convalescent COVID-19. CDR3 amino acids: CASSLGPGTEAFF. CDR3 bases: TGTGCCAGCAGTTTAGGGCCGGGGACTGAAGCTTTCTTT.